A selection of T cell receptor beta chains follows, all from one sample in a study of cytomegalovirus exposure and HLA in healthy donors. Clones were sequenced by immunoSEQ multiplex PCR, and TCRdb holds only the in-frame ones, with some missing. The profile shows some 190,000 clones, about 81% of them singletons. The specimen was PBMCs. The receptors come from a man aged 25-45 years in good health and CMV-seropositive. CDR3s include the opening cysteine and the closing phenylalanine or tryptophan. A D gene is named only where the DNA matches it firmly. Expanded clones are given a class, and other clones once, few, many or no size at all.

d_call,clone_size,v_call,j_call,cdr3_aa,cdr3_nt
TRBD1,NA,TRBV7-2,TRBJ2-4,CASSPRTGLIAKNIQYF,TGTGCCAGCAGCCCACGGACAGGGCTTATAGCCAAAAACATTCAGTACTTC
NA,NA,TRBV5-6,TRBJ1-4,CASSLGQGPTTNEKLFF,TGTGCCAGCAGCTTGGGGCAGGGCCCAACAACTAATGAAAAACTGTTTTTT
TRBD2,once,TRBV7-8,TRBJ2-1,CASSLGRLAGRYNEQFF,TGTGCCAGCAGCTTAGGAAGACTAGCGGGGCGATACAATGAGCAGTTCTTC
NA,NA,TRBV15,TRBJ2-7,CATSRDQLREQYF,TGTGCCACCAGCAGAGACCAACTTCGGGAGCAGTACTTC
NA,NA,TRBV5-1,TRBJ1-3,CASRPGDSGNTIYF,TGCGCCAGCAGACCGGGGGACTCTGGAAACACCATATATTTT
TRBD2,NA,TRBV7-9,TRBJ2-7,CASSLSHAGVTYEQYF,TGTGCCAGCAGCTTAAGCCATGCGGGGGTGACCTACGAGCAGTACTTC
TRBD1,NA,TRBV15,TRBJ1-2,CATSRDRDRANYGYTF,TGTGCCACCAGCAGAGATAGGGACAGAGCTAACTATGGCTACACCTTC
TRBD2,NA,TRBV6-5,TRBJ2-7,CASSRSGNSYEQYF,TGTGCCAGCAGCCGTAGCGGGAACAGTTACGAGCAGTACTTC
TRBD1,NA,TRBV19,TRBJ2-7,CASSLNPPPGQGALNEQYF,TGTGCCAGTAGTTTAAACCCTCCCCCGGGACAGGGGGCGCTAAACGAGCAGTACTTC
TRBD1,NA,TRBV9,TRBJ2-2,CASSVVPGQGNGELFF,TGTGCCAGCAGCGTAGTCCCAGGACAGGGGAACGGGGAGCTGTTTTTT
NA,once,TRBV18,TRBJ2-2,CASSIQGTGELFF,TGTGCCAGCTCAATACAGGGAACCGGGGAGCTGTTTTTT
NA,few,TRBV5-4,TRBJ2-6,CASSLGGPDGANVLTF,TGTGCCAGCAGCTTGGGGGGGCCTGACGGGGCCAACGTCCTGACTTTC
NA,NA,TRBV6-1,TRBJ2-7,CASSGDKDEQYF,TGTGCCAGCAGTGGGGACAAGGACGAGCAGTACTTC
NA,NA,TRBV14,TRBJ2-1,CASSQGRSFSYNEQFF,TGTGCCAGCAGTCAAGGTAGGAGTTTCTCCTACAATGAGCAGTTCTTC
TRBD1,NA,TRBV18,TRBJ2-7,CASSPRQGIYEQYF,TGTGCCAGCTCACCAAGACAGGGGATCTATGAGCAGTACTTC
TRBD2,NA,TRBV11-1,TRBJ2-7,CASSFTSGSEQYF,TGTGCCAGCAGCTTTACTAGCGGGAGCGAGCAGTACTTC
NA,NA,TRBV9,TRBJ2-2,CASRSDGNTGELFF,TGTGCCAGCAGGAGCGACGGGAACACCGGGGAGCTGTTTTTT
TRBD2,NA,TRBV4-1,TRBJ2-1,CASSQVSGLAGSNEQFF,TGCGCCAGCAGCCAGGTTAGTGGGCTAGCGGGAAGCAATGAGCAGTTCTTC
TRBD2,NA,TRBV6-5,TRBJ2-1,CASWGLTREGEQFF,TGTGCCAGCTGGGGACTAACCCGGGAGGGTGAGCAGTTCTTC
NA,once,TRBV10-1,TRBJ1-1,CATRYLAEAFF,TGCGCGACCAGGTATCTCGCTGAAGCTTTCTTT
TRBD1,NA,TRBV7-2,TRBJ1-1,CASSHGQGPYVRREAFF,TGTGCCAGCAGCCACGGACAGGGTCCTTATGTTCGGCGAGAAGCTTTCTTT
NA,once,TRBV27,TRBJ1-2,CASSLSVTANYGYTF,TGTGCCAGCAGTTTATCCGTGACAGCTAACTATGGCTACACCTTC
NA,NA,TRBV7-9,TRBJ1-1,CASSLKLSNTEAFF,TGTGCCAGCAGCTTAAAATTGTCAAACACTGAAGCTTTCTTT
TRBD1,few,TRBV5-4,TRBJ1-6,CASSRTGSVSPLHF,TGTGCCAGCAGCCGGACAGGGTCGGTCTCACCCCTCCACTTT
TRBD2,NA,TRBV7-9,TRBJ2-5,CASSFLPGGQETQYF,TGTGCCAGCAGCTTTCTTCCGGGGGGCCAAGAGACCCAGTACTTC
TRBD2,once,TRBV5-1,TRBJ2-5,CASSAGLAGAGETQYF,TGCGCCAGCAGCGCGGGACTAGCGGGAGCGGGTGAGACCCAGTACTTC